Each of the 26 T cell receptor beta chains below was sequenced from the same sample in a study of blood T cell repertoires in COVID-19. The protocol was immunoSEQ multiplex PCR, while the TCRdb copy is restricted to in-frame clones and leaves out a portion. The data contain roughly 250,000 clones, more than 80% of them singletons. The source material was peripheral blood. The receptors were gathered from a human donor in a cohort sampled during active COVID-19.

This clone was seen just once. This chain links TRBV3-1 (or the pseudogene TRBV3-2) with TRBJ2-2, with 12 nucleotides matching TRBD2. Germline V gene lookup returns CDR1 LGHDT and CDR2 YNNKEL (reference sequence). CDR3 size: 20 residues. Trimming at V came to 1 base and at J to 5 bases, leaving 14 bases not matched to a gene. The CDR3 protein is CASSQVRIELAGGKTGELFF. CDR3 nucleotide sequence: TGTGCCAGCAGCCAAGTTAGGATAGAACTAGCGGGAGGAAAAACCGGGGAGCTGTTTTTT.

CDR3 nucleotide sequence: TGTGCCAGCACCACAGGAGTCTATGGCTACACCTTC. It encodes CASTTGVYGYTF. The chain carries TRBV28 and TRBJ1-2; a weak D match, TRBD1 (5 bases). Germline V gives CDR1 MDHEN, CDR2 SYDVKM. The CDR3 loop spans 12 amino acids. V was trimmed by 7 bases and J by 4 bases, leaving 10 bases between them.

With respect to this clone: At the DNA level, this CDR3 is encoded by other sequences in the same sample as well. The V gene is TRBV7-9, the J gene TRBJ1-5; tentatively, D is TRBD1 (6 bases). The CDR3 spans 13 residues. Trimming stripped 3 bases from V and 5 bases from J, with 8 bases between. Looked up from germline, CDR1 is SEHNR and CDR2 is FQNEAQ (reference sequence). CDR3 amino acids: CASSLSGDQPQHF. CDR3 nucleotide sequence: TGTGCCAGCAGCTTGTCAGGGGATCAGCCCCAGCATTTT.

This rearrangement joins TRBV7-2 to TRBJ2-7; 7 nucleotides match TRBD1. Trimming cost V 2 bases and J 7 bases; bases outside gene matches: 5. The CDR3 runs to 13 residues. Germline CDR1 SGHTA, CDR2 FQGNSA. The CDR3 is CASSLREQGEQYF. CDR3 bases: TGTGCCAGCAGCTTAAGGGAACAGGGGGAGCAGTACTTC.

The count of this clone is one. V is TRBV28 and J is TRBJ1-3; 10 bases line up with TRBD1. The length of the CDR3 is 15 residues. The germline V gene encodes CDR1 MDHEN and CDR2 SYDVKM. V lost 3 bases to trimming and J lost 6 bases; unmatched junction nucleotides: 5. The CDR3 protein is CASSLRDRGLNTIYF. CDR3 DNA: TGTGCCAGCAGTTTGAGGGACAGGGGTTTAAACACCATATATTTT.

This clone appeared a single time. The chain combines TRBV29-1 with TRBJ2-7; 8 bases are shared with TRBD2. The trim removed 0 bases at V and 5 bases at J, leaving 9 bases unmatched. The CDR3 spans 15 residues. Germline V lookup: CDR1 SQVTM, CDR2 ANQGSEA. The CDR3 loop is CSVEDPSVAGNEQYF. CDR3 coding DNA: TGCAGCGTTGAAGACCCCTCTGTAGCGGGAAACGAGCAGTACTTC.

V and J are TRBV6-5 and TRBJ1-1; D gene uncertain. Trimming stripped 4 bases from V and 0 bases from J, with 9 bases between. The CDR3 is made up of 14 amino acids. Germline CDR1 and CDR2: MNHEY and SVGAGI. The CDR3 DNA reads as TGTGCCAGCAGTTTAAATTACATGAACACTGAAGCTTTCTTT. It codes for CASSLNYMNTEAFF.

This chain joins TRBV5-1 and TRBJ1-1; the match to TRBD1 covers 8 bases. Germline CDR1 reads SGHRS; CDR2 reads YFSETQ. V lost 0 bases to trimming and J lost 0 bases; unmatched junction nucleotides: 13. The CDR3 spans 19 residues. This chain's CDR3 is CASSLGVIGQGELNTEAFF. CDR3 bases: TGCGCCAGCAGCTTGGGGGTGATAGGACAGGGTGAATTGAACACTGAAGCTTTCTTT.

The chain joins TRBV25-1 to TRBJ2-1; D not certain. The V and J ends lost 5 bases and 9 bases respectively, with 11 bases between them. The CDR3 length is 12 residues. Germline CDR1 and CDR2: MGHDK and SYGVNS. This chain's CDR3 is CASSISSAEQFF. CDR3 nucleotides: TGTGCCAGCAGTATTTCAAGCGCTGAGCAGTTCTTC.

This clone has a handful of counts. V and J are TRBV5-1 and TRBJ1-4; D not resolved. Germline V CDR1 and CDR2: SGHRS, YFSETQ. The CDR3 is made up of 14 amino acids. V shed 1 base and J shed 3 bases, with 7 bases lying between them. The CDR3 is CASSLYPANEKLFF. CDR3 sequence (DNA): TGCGCCAGCAGCTTGTATCCGGCTAATGAAAAACTGTTTTTT.

V gene TRBV6-6 combines with J gene TRBJ1-1; 7 bases match TRBD1. V was clipped by 6 bases and J by 0 bases; unmatched bases: 7. CDR3 length equals 15 residues. CDR1 and CDR2 (germline): MNHNY, SVGAGI (reference sequence). Written as DNA, the CDR3 is TGTGCCAGCAGATTCGTAGGGGGCATGAACACTGAAGCTTTCTTT. It specifies CASRFVGGMNTEAFF.

This clone showed up just a few times. This chain uses TRBV11-2 with TRBJ2-7; D gene unclear. This CDR3 region has 14 residues. CDR1 and CDR2 from the germline V gene are SGHAT and FQNNGV. Trimming pared 1 base from V and 6 bases from J, leaving 13 bases between. CDR3 bases: TGTGCCAGCAGCTTAGTCGGTTTCTCTGGCGAGCAGTACTTC. Translating it yields CASSLVGFSGEQYF.

The genes are TRBV7-6 and TRBJ2-7; D possibly corresponds to TRBD2 (5 bases). The CDR3 runs 15 residues. Germline-derived CDR1 and CDR2 are SGHVS and FNYEAQ. V was cut by 1 base and J by 5 bases, with 15 bases left in between. As DNA, the CDR3 is TGTGCCAGCAGCTTAGAGCCGAGGGCAATCCACGAGCAGTACTTC. Its protein product is CASSLEPRAIHEQYF.

The chain uses TRBV20-1 and TRBJ2-4, with a weak D call TRBD1 (6 bases). This CDR3 has 11 residues. The V end lost 3 bases, the J end lost 7 bases, and 7 bases lay between the germline ends. Germline V CDR1 and CDR2: DFQATT, SNEGSKA (reference sequence). CDR3 nucleotide sequence: TGCAGTGCTAGGCAGGGGAACATTCAGTACTTC. It translates to CSARQGNIQYF.

This sequence joins TRBV5-6 and TRBJ2-1; the match to TRBD1 covers 7 bases. The J segment lost 6 bases and the V segment lost 3 bases, leaving 9 bases of the junction unmatched. This CDR3 comprises 15 residues. Germline CDR1 and CDR2: SGHDT and YYEEEE. CDR3 protein: CASSWVDRTFNEQFF. DNA for the CDR3: TGTGCCAGCAGCTGGGTGGACAGGACCTTCAATGAGCAGTTCTTC.

The chain links TRBV2 to TRBJ2-7; 8 bases line up with TRBD1. The CDR3 runs 17 residues. The junction had 21 bases not matched to a gene; V was cut back by 10 bases and J by 4 bases. CDR1 and CDR2 from the germline V gene are SNHLY and FYNNEI. The CDR3 DNA sequence: TGTGCCATAAGGGACAGGAGGTACGGGACAACGAATTACGAGCAGTACTTC. It encodes CAIRDRRYGTTNYEQYF.

V gene TRBV18 combines with J gene TRBJ1-5; TRBD1 matches 7 bases. This CDR3 spans 15 amino acids. Germline V gene sequence: CDR1 KGHSH, CDR2 LQKENI. V gave up 0 bases and J gave up 11 bases; unmatched junction bases: 10. The CDR3 loop is CASSPPSQGPLAQHF. Here the CDR3 DNA reads TGTGCCAGCTCACCACCGTCACAGGGGCCGCTAGCCCAGCATTTT.

V gene TRBV5-3 combines with J gene TRBJ1-1, with a tentative D call TRBD1 (5 bases). TRBV5-3 is assigned to the ORF class and has an uncertain function. Trimming stripped 5 bases from V and 5 bases from J, with 16 bases between. The CDR3 has 14 residues. This CDR3 is CARSPGVRKTEAFF. CDR3 sequence (DNA): TGTGCCAGAAGTCCGGGGGTAAGGAAAACTGAAGCTTTCTTT.

The V call is TRBV2, the J call TRBJ1-5; 9 bases are a match to TRBD1. The ends lost 2 bases at V and 7 bases at J; junction bases unmatched: 6. Germline-derived CDR1 and CDR2 are SNHLY and FYNNEI. This CDR3 spans 15 amino acids. CDR3 in amino acids: CASSEWGGQGQPQHF. DNA of the CDR3: TGTGCCAGCAGTGAATGGGGGGGACAGGGCCAGCCCCAGCATTTT.

The V and J genes are TRBV19 and TRBJ2-3, with a possible D match to TRBD2 (5 bases). The CDR3 runs to 14 residues. With 7 bases removed from V and 2 bases from J, the gap between germline ends came to 13 bases. Germline V gene data show CDR1 as LNHDA and CDR2 as SQIVND (reference sequence). The CDR3 spells CASKRAGSTDTQYF. In DNA form, the CDR3 reads TGTGCCAGTAAGAGGGCAGGTTCCACAGATACGCAGTATTTT.

The genes are TRBV27 and TRBJ2-2, with TRBD2 matching over 10 bases. Germline lookup yields CDR1 MNHEY and CDR2 SMNVEV (reference sequence). CDR3 length equals 15 residues. Losses at the gene ends were 5 bases for V and 7 bases for J; bases not matched to a gene: 7. CDR3 loop: CASSLLAGVSGELFF. DNA of the CDR3: TGTGCCAGCAGTCTCCTAGCGGGAGTAAGCGGGGAGCTGTTTTTT.

The chain recombines TRBV7-2 with TRBJ2-2, with 9 bases lining up with TRBD2. The length of the CDR3 is 16 residues. V trimming: 2 bases; J trimming: 7 bases; junction bases outside the gene matches: 8. Germline values: CDR1 SGHTA, CDR2 FQGNSA. CDR3 region: CASSLRPGLASGELFF. The CDR3 DNA follows: TGTGCCAGCAGCTTAAGGCCGGGACTAGCAAGCGGGGAGCTGTTTTTT.

In nucleotides, the CDR3 is TGTGCTAGTGGTCCCCCTGGCCACCAAACGCAGTATTTT. This translates into CASGPPGHQTQYF. This chain uses TRBV12-5 with TRBJ2-3; D gene uncertain. The germline V gene encodes CDR1 LGHNT and CDR2 FRNRAP. There are 13 residues in the CDR3. The germline V and J ends were trimmed by 5 bases and 9 bases, with 15 bases remaining between them.

This chain joins TRBV7-6 and TRBJ1-2, with 7 bases identical to TRBD1. The V and J ends lost 6 bases and 8 bases, in that order; junction bases with no gene match: 9. The V gene's germline CDR1 is SGHVS and CDR2 FNYEAQ. This CDR3 region has 13 residues. CDR3 sequence: CASSLQGLEGYTF. CDR3 nucleotides: TGTGCCAGCAGTTTACAGGGGCTGGAGGGCTACACCTTC.

In its sample, this clone was seen once. The chain recombines TRBV10-3 with TRBJ2-2, with 9 nucleotides matching TRBD1. There are 14 residues in the CDR3. Germline values: CDR1 ENHRY, CDR2 SYGVKD. V was clipped by 4 bases and J by 7 bases; unmatched bases: 4. The CDR3 protein is CAISGGTGSGELFF. The CDR3 DNA sequence: TGTGCCATCAGTGGGGGGACAGGGAGCGGGGAGCTGTTTTTT.

The chain combines TRBV11-3 with TRBJ1-1; no clear D. From germline, CDR1 is SGHNT and CDR2 YENEEA. With 1 base removed from V and 1 base from J, the gap between germline ends came to 7 bases. This CDR3 is built from 14 residues. In DNA form, the CDR3 reads TGTGCCAGCAGCTTAGGATCAGAGAACACTGAAGCTTTCTTT. This sequence encodes CASSLGSENTEAFF.